The next 32 T cell receptor beta chains were all read from a single sample in a study of blood T cells in healthy people across ages. A second PCR, run for 7 to 11 cycles, used a sample-barcoded 5' primer plus a J-beta primer mix. Each CDR3 protein gets one entry after TCRdb re-called the 5' RACE reads with MiXCR. Of roughly 1.7 million distinct CDR3 sequences in the sample, about 35% were seen once. The source material was blood. Source of these receptors: a woman aged 25 to 39 in good health.

The genes are TRBV5-5 and TRBJ1-5; TRBD1 matches 7 bases. The V gene's germline CDR1 is SGHKS and CDR2 YYEKEE (reference sequence). V was pared by 4 bases and J by 2 bases, with 12 bases of the junction left unmatched. This CDR3 has 17 amino acids. Here the CDR3 DNA reads TGTGCCAGCAGCCCGAGCCAGGGGGAGGTCGGCAATCAGCCCCAGCATTTT. Amino acid sequence: CASSPSQGEVGNQPQHF.

The chain combines TRBV20-1 with TRBJ2-2; 8 bases match TRBD2. The germline gives CDR1 DFQATT, CDR2 SNEGSKA (reference sequence). V dropped 0 bases and J dropped 5; count of bases not matched to a gene: 11. CDR3 length: 17 amino acids. This CDR3 reads CSARDRREGLVTGELFF. The CDR3 DNA is TGCAGTGCTAGAGATCGTCGGGAGGGGTTGGTAACCGGGGAGCTGTTTTTT.

This clonotype was recorded many times. V usage is TRBV20-1 and J usage is TRBJ2-1, with a tentative D call TRBD1 (5 bases). Trimming took off 6 bases at V and 8 bases at J, with 29 bases between the two ends. The CDR3 is 17 amino acids. The germline gives CDR1 DFQATT, CDR2 SNEGSKA (reference sequence). The CDR3 is CSASGSIGAALFDEQFF. The CDR3, as DNA: TGCAGTGCGTCCGGCAGTATAGGGGCCGCACTCTTCGATGAGCAGTTCTTC.

The chain carries TRBV7-2 and TRBJ2-7; 9 positions match TRBD2. Germline V gene data show CDR1 as SGHTA and CDR2 as FQGNSA. V shed 4 bases, J shed 6 bases, and the junction held 7 bases outside the gene matches. CDR3 length: 14 residues. The CDR3 here is CASSSLREGREQYF. CDR3 bases: TGTGCCAGCAGCTCCCTGCGGGAGGGACGCGAGCAGTACTTC.

This chain joins TRBV12-3 or TRBV12-4 and TRBJ2-3; D uncertain. The CDR3 is 13 residues long. Deletions cut 2 bases from V and 2 bases from J, with 5 bases between. In nucleotides, the CDR3 is TGTGCCAGCAGTTTAATAGCCACAGATACGCAGTATTTT. Translating gives CASSLIATDTQYF.

This clonotype was seen a handful of times. The chain has TRBV12-3 or TRBV12-4 and TRBJ2-5, with D unclear. The length of the CDR3 is 14 residues. V gave up 6 bases and J gave up 4 bases, with 15 bases separating them. In DNA, the CDR3 is TGTGCCAGCAGCCCTGGACCCAAAATAGAGACCCAGTACTTC. Translated: CASSPGPKIETQYF.

The chain employs TRBV29-1 and TRBJ2-7; the match to TRBD1 covers 9 bases. V gave up 3 bases and J gave up 4 bases; unmatched junction bases: 7. Per germline, CDR1 SQVTM and CDR2 ANQGSEA. This CDR3 has 14 amino acids. The CDR3 DNA follows: TGCAGCGTTGACCCTGGGACAGGGAAATACGAGCAGTACTTC. Amino acids: CSVDPGTGKYEQYF.

This clonotype was recorded a few times. This chain uses TRBV20-1 with TRBJ2-1; 7 bases are a match to TRBD1. Trimming cost V 5 bases and J 9 bases; bases outside gene matches: 16. The V gene's germline CDR1 is DFQATT and CDR2 SNEGSKA (reference sequence). The CDR3 has 15 residues. For the CDR3, the DNA is TGCAGTGCTCCCCCCAAGGGGGCGCTCCTCTCTGAGCAGTTCTTC. This codes for CSAPPKGALLSEQFF.

CDR3 sequence reads: CATSSPGTGEYEQYF. CDR3 bases: TGTGCCACCAGCAGCCCCGGGACAGGGGAATACGAGCAGTACTTC. The rearrangement joins TRBV15 to TRBJ2-7, with 10 bases lining up with TRBD1. Losses at the gene ends were 3 bases for V and 4 bases for J; bases not matched to a gene: 6. Germline values: CDR1 LNHNV, CDR2 YYDKDF (reference sequence). CDR3 size: 15 residues.

This clonotype was recorded only once. A read error is possible here, since a much larger clone lies one base away. The V and J genes are TRBV5-1 and TRBJ2-5, with 9 nucleotides matching TRBD1. CDR1 is SGHRS and CDR2 is YFSETQ in the germline V gene. The CDR3 runs 17 residues. V shed 4 bases and J 11 bases; nucleotides not matched to a gene: 21. This chain's CDR3 is CASSPDFGTGNLYEQYF. Written as DNA, the CDR3 is TGCGCCAGCAGCCCTGACTTCGGGACAGGGAATCTCTATGAGCAGTACTTC.

This clonotype occurred a few times. The genes are TRBV6-5 and TRBJ1-6, with no clear D. In germline, CDR1 is MNHEY, CDR2 SVGAGI. Trimming removed 0 bases from V and 10 bases from J, with 13 bases in between. This CDR3 spans 15 amino acids. The CDR3 DNA reads TGTGCCAGCAGTTACTCCCAGGCGGCGAGGTCACCCCTCCACTTT. Its protein product is CASSYSQAARSPLHF.

This clonotype was picked up a small number of times. The chain uses TRBV6-5 and TRBJ1-1; D is possibly TRBD1 (6 bases). In germline, CDR1 is MNHEY, CDR2 SVGAGI. The CDR3 totals 12 residues. Trimming removed 5 bases from V and 11 bases from J, with 15 bases in between. The CDR3 protein is CASSTGSLPAFF. In DNA, the CDR3 is TGTGCCAGCAGTACAGGGTCTCTGCCTGCTTTCTTT.

The chain couples TRBV4-1 to TRBJ2-7, with 11 nucleotides matching TRBD2. The CDR3 is made up of 17 amino acids. The germline V gene encodes CDR1 MGHRA and CDR2 YSYEKL. The V segment lost 0 bases and the J segment 6 bases; nucleotides outside the gene matches: 10. Here the CDR3 DNA reads TGCGCCAGCAGCCAAGACTCACTAGCGGGAGTTCTTGGCGAGCAGTACTTC. Its translation: CASSQDSLAGVLGEQYF.

The sample holds a few counts of this clonotype. The rearrangement links TRBV10-2 to TRBJ2-7; the match to TRBD2 covers 8 bases. V was clipped by 7 bases and J by 2 bases; unmatched bases: 10. This CDR3 has 15 residues. Germline loops: CDR1 WSHSY, CDR2 SAAADI. This CDR3 reads CASKGPGAGAYEQYF. CDR3 in DNA: TGCGCCAGCAAGGGGCCTGGAGCGGGAGCCTACGAGCAGTACTTC.

This clonotype has a handful of counts. V is TRBV7-9 and J is TRBJ1-2, with 8 positions matching TRBD1. CDR3 size: 15 residues. V was pared by 1 base and J by 7 bases, with 8 bases of the junction left unmatched. Germline V gives CDR1 SEHNR, CDR2 FQNEAQ (reference sequence). The DNA for the CDR3 is TGTGCCAGCAGCTTAGTCCCGACAGGGGTAGGTGGCTACACCTTC. This gives the protein CASSLVPTGVGGYTF.

This clonotype is a singleton in its sample. The rearrangement links TRBV5-1 to TRBJ2-1, with 10 bases that match TRBD1. The CDR3 is 15 amino acids. Germline CDR1 is SGHRS and CDR2 is YFSETQ. Germline trimming cut 4 bases from V and 5 bases from J; bases unmatched to any gene: 6. As DNA, the CDR3 is TGCGCCAGCAGCGCGGGACAGGGGACGAACAATGAGCAGTTCTTC. This translates into CASSAGQGTNNEQFF.

This chain uses TRBV6-6 with TRBJ1-5; possible D gene TRBD1, 5 bases. The V and J ends lost 5 bases and 7 bases respectively, with 12 bases between them. The CDR3 is 13 amino acids. Germline V CDR1 and CDR2: MNHNY, SVGAGI (reference sequence). In nucleotides, the CDR3 is TGTGCCAGCAGTACGCGAGGGGAGCAGCCCCAGCATTTT. Translated: CASSTRGEQPQHF.

J is TRBJ2-4 and V is TRBV6-1; the match to TRBD2 covers 15 bases. Looked up from germline, CDR1 is MNHNS and CDR2 is SASEGT. Trimming at V came to 7 bases and at J to 0 bases, leaving 13 bases not matched to a gene. The CDR3 loop spans 20 amino acids. CDR3 nucleotide sequence: TGTGCCAGCACAGGACTAGCGGGGGGGCAATGGGGAATAGCCAAAAACATTCAGTACTTC. Its protein is CASTGLAGGQWGIAKNIQYF.

Concerning this clonotype: A read error is possible here, since a much larger clone lies one base away. J is TRBJ2-7 and V is TRBV5-1, with 8 bases aligning to TRBD1. The germline CDR1 and CDR2 sequences are SGHRS and YFSETQ. CDR3 length: 13 residues. CDR3 DNA sequence: TGCGTCAGCAGCTCGGACAGGGTCTACGAGCAGTACTTC. It is translated as CVSSSDRVYEQYF.

In its sample, this clonotype was seen a few times. The V gene is TRBV7-9, the J gene TRBJ2-5; D may be TRBD1 (6 bases). This CDR3 spans 15 amino acids. Germline-derived CDR1 and CDR2 are SEHNR and FQNEAQ (reference sequence). V lost 6 bases to trimming and J lost 2 bases, with 16 bases between them. The CDR3 loop is CASRGEDSFQETQYF. DNA for the CDR3: TGTGCCAGCAGGGGAGAGGACAGCTTTCAAGAGACCCAGTACTTC.

On this clonotype itself: The germline gene is not matched at one end of the junction; a read error may be the cause. This rearrangement joins TRBV19 to TRBJ2-3; TRBD2 aligns across 8 bases. Germline CDR1 and CDR2: LNHDA and SQIVND (reference sequence). The CDR3 spans 20 residues. The CDR3 sequence is CASSIEPLERGLRSTDAQYF. The CDR3 region has the DNA TGTGCCAGTAGTATAGAGCCCTTAGAGCGGGGGCTTCGAAGCACAGATGCGCAGTATTTT.

This clonotype was detected many times. One end of the junction fails to match germline, which may point to a read error. The chain uses TRBV2 and TRBJ2-5; a weak D match, TRBD2 (6 bases). The CDR3 extends over 12 amino acids. Germline CDR1 SNHLY, CDR2 FYNNEI. CDR3 nucleotide sequence: TGCGCCAGCAGCGAGGAGGGGGAGACCCAGTACTTC. It yields the protein CASSEEGETQYF.

A few counts support this clonotype. J is TRBJ2-3 and V is TRBV6-6, with D possibly TRBD2 on 5 matching bases. CDR1 is MNHNY and CDR2 is SVGAGI in the germline V gene (reference sequence). This CDR3 contains 16 residues. Between the trimmed V and J ends, which lost 5 bases and 3 bases, there was a span of 18 bases. CDR3 region: CASSQPRLEGTDTQYF. Written as DNA, the CDR3 is TGTGCCAGCAGTCAGCCGCGGTTAGAGGGAACAGATACGCAGTATTTT.

The gene calls are TRBV12-3 or TRBV12-4 and TRBJ1-4; D uncertain. The CDR3 is 13 residues long. Trimming shortened V by 1 base and J by 10 bases, and 10 bases separated the two germline ends. In nucleotides, the CDR3 is TGTGCCAGCAGTTTAGGAGGGCAGGCAAAACTGTTTTTT. Amino acid sequence: CASSLGGQAKLFF.

This clonotype was recorded only once. The CDR3 DNA sequence: TGCAGTGCCCCGACGGACAGATCCTACGAGCAGTACTTC. This codes for CSAPTDRSYEQYF. The V and J genes are TRBV20-1 and TRBJ2-7, with a tentative D call TRBD1 (6 bases). Trimming left V 6 bases short and J 1 base short, with 13 bases between. Germline-derived CDR1 and CDR2 are DFQATT and SNEGSKA (reference sequence). The CDR3 runs 13 residues.

The chain combines TRBV7-8 with TRBJ2-3; 12 bases map to TRBD2. This CDR3 has 17 amino acids. Trimming took 11 bases from V and 5 from J; bases not matched to a gene: 17. Germline CDR1 SGHVS, CDR2 FQNEAQ. For the CDR3, the DNA is TGTGCCCTCAAGCGTCTAGGACTAGCGGGGATAGGAGATACGCAGTATTTT. Its translation is CALKRLGLAGIGDTQYF.

The chain joins TRBV30 to TRBJ1-1; perhaps TRBD1 as D (5 bases). CDR3 length equals 14 residues. V dropped 0 bases and J dropped 5 bases, with 13 bases sitting between them. Germline CDR1 GTSNPN, CDR2 SVGIG (reference sequence). The CDR3 DNA reads as TGTGCCTGGAGTGTACGAGTTCGGGGGACTGAAGCTTTCTTT. It specifies CAWSVRVRGTEAFF.

The V gene is TRBV9, the J gene TRBJ2-5; 15 bases align to TRBD2. Per germline, CDR1 SGDLS and CDR2 YYNGEE. This CDR3 has 17 amino acids. Unmatched junction bases numbered 8, after V lost 3 bases and J lost 5 bases. As DNA, the CDR3 is TGTGCCAGCAGCGCCGGACTAGCGGGGGGGCGGGAGGAGACCCAGTACTTC. This translates into CASSAGLAGGREETQYF.

The table lists this clonotype with a few counts. This chain links TRBV5-1 with TRBJ2-4; tentatively, D is TRBD1 or TRBD2 (5 bases each). The CDR3 runs to 14 residues. Trimming shortened V by 2 bases and J by 5 bases, and 11 bases separated the two germline ends. Germline-derived CDR1 and CDR2 are SGHRS and YFSETQ. The CDR3, as DNA: TGCGCCAGCAGCTTTATGGGGGAAGAAAACATTCAGTACTTC. It specifies CASSFMGEENIQYF.

This chain connects TRBV7-9 to TRBJ1-4, with TRBD1 matching over 9 bases. Germline V CDR1 and CDR2: SEHNR, FQNEAQ (reference sequence). The trim removed 0 bases at V and 5 bases at J, leaving 7 bases unmatched. The CDR3 totals 17 residues. CDR3 in amino acids: CASSLALVGTGNEKLFF. CDR3 in DNA: TGTGCCAGCAGCTTAGCCTTGGTGGGGACAGGGAATGAAAAACTGTTTTTT.

V and J are TRBV19 and TRBJ2-1; 9 nucleotides align to TRBD2. The J segment lost 4 bases and the V segment lost 2 bases, leaving 6 bases of the junction unmatched. The CDR3 contains 16 residues. Per the germline V gene, CDR1 is LNHDA and CDR2 is SQIVND (reference sequence). The chain's CDR3 is CASSITSGSLYNEQFF. The CDR3 coding sequence is TGTGCCAGTAGTATAACTAGCGGGTCGTTATACAATGAGCAGTTCTTC.

A note on this clonotype: This CDR3 is missing its conserved last phenylalanine or tryptophan, likely due to a read error. The chain is built from TRBV5-1 and TRBJ2-2, with D tentatively TRBD2 (6 bases). Germline V gene sequence: CDR1 SGHRS, CDR2 YFSETQ. The CDR3 is made up of 15 amino acids. V lost 4 bases and J lost 2, with 12 bases in between. CDR3 nucleotides: TGCGCCAGCAGCCTCGCGGGGCCAAACACCGGGGAGCTGTTTTGT. Translated: CASSLAGPNTGELFC.